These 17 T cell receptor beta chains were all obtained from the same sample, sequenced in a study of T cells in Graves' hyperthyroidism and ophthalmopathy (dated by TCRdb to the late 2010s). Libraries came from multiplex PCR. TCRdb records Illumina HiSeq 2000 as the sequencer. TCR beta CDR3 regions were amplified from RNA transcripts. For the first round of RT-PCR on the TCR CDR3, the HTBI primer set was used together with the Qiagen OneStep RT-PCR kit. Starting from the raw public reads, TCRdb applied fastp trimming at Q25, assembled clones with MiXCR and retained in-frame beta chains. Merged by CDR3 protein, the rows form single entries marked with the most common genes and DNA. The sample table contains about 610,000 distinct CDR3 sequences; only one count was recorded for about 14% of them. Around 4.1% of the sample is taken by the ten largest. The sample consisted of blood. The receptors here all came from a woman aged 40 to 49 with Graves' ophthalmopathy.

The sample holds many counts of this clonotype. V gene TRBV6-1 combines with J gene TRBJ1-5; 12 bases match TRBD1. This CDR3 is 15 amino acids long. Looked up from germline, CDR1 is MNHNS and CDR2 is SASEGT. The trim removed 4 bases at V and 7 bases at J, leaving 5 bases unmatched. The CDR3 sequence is CASSGGQGAKQPQHF. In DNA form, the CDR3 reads TGTGCCAGCAGTGGGGGACAGGGGGCAAAGCAGCCCCAGCATTTT.

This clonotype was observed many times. CDR3 bases: TGCAGCGTTGCGGAGGATGGCTACACCTTC. As protein: CSVAEDGYTF. The J gene is TRBJ1-2, the V gene TRBV29-1; D is uncertain. This CDR3 is 10 amino acids long. The V gene's germline CDR1 is SQVTM and CDR2 ANQGSEA. Trimming shortened V by 4 bases and J by 6 bases, and 6 bases separated the two germline ends.

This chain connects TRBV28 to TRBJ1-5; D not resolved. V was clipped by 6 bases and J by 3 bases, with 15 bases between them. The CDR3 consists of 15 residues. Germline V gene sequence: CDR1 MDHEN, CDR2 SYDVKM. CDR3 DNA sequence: TGTGCCAGCAGCCCACCTCAGGTTCCCAATCAGCCCCAGCATTTT. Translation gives CASSPPQVPNQPQHF.

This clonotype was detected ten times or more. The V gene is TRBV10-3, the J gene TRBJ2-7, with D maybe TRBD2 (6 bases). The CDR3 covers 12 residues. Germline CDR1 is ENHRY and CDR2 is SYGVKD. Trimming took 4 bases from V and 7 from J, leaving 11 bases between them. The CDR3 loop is CAISGGEREQYF. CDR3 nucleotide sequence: TGTGCCATCAGTGGGGGGGAACGGGAGCAGTACTTC.

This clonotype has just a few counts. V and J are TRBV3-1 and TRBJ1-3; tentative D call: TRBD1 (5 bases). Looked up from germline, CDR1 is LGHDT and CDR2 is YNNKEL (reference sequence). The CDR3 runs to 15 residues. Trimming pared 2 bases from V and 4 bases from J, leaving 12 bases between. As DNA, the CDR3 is TGTGCCAGCAGCCAAAGCCCAGGGCTCGGAAACACCATATATTTT. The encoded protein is CASSQSPGLGNTIYF.

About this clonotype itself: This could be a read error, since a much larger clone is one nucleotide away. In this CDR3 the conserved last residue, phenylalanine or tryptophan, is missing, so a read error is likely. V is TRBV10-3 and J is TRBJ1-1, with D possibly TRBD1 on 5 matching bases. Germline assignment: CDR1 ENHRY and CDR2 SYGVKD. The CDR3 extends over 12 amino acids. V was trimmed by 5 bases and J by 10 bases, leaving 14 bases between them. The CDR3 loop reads CAISLIGGAAFL. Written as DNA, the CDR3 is TGTGCCATCAGTCTAATCGGGGGTGCAGCTTTCCTT.

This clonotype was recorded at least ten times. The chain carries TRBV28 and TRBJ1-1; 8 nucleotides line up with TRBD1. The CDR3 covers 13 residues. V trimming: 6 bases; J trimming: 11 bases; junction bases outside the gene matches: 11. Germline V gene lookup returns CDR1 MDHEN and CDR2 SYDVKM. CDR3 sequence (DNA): TGTGCCAGCAGACAATCAGGGGGCGGTGGTGCTTTCTTT. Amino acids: CASRQSGGGGAFF.

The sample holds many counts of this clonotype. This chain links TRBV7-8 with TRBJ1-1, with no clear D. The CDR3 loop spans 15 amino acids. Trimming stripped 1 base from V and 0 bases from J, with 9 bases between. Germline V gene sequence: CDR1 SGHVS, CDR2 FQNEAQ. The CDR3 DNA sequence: TGTGCCAGCAGCTTAGTCAGAGCCATGAACACTGAAGCTTTCTTT. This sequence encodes CASSLVRAMNTEAFF.

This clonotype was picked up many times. The CDR3 reads CASSEAGAPYEQYF. CDR3 in DNA: TGTGCCAGCAGTGAAGCAGGGGCTCCCTACGAGCAGTACTTC. The chain recombines TRBV6-1 with TRBJ2-7; D perhaps matches TRBD1 (5 bases). The germline V gene has CDR1 MNHNS and CDR2 SASEGT. The V end was cut by 0 bases, the J end by 2 bases, with 8 bases between. The CDR3 runs 14 residues.

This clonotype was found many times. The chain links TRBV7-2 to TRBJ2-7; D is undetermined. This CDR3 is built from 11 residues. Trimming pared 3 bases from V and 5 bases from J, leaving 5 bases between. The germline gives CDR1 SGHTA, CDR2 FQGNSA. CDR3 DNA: TGTGCCAGCAGCTTTCAGAACGAGCAGTACTTC. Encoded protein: CASSFQNEQYF.

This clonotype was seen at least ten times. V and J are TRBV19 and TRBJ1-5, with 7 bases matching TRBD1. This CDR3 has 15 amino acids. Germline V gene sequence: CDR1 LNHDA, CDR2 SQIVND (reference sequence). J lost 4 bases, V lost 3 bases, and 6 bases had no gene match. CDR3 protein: CASSIRDSFNQPQHF. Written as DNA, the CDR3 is TGTGCCAGTAGTATTAGGGACAGTTTTAATCAGCCCCAGCATTTT.

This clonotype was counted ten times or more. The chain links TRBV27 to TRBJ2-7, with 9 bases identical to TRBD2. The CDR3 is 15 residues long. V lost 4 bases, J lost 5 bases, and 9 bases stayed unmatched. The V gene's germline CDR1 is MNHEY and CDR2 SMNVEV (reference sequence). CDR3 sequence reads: CASSSPAGGQNEQYF. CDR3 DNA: TGTGCCAGCAGTTCCCCGGCGGGAGGGCAGAACGAGCAGTACTTC.

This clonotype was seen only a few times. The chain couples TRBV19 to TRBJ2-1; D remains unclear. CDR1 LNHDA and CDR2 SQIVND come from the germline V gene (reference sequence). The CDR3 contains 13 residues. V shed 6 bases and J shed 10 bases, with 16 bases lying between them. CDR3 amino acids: CASRFYGAEEQFF. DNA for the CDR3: TGTGCCAGTAGGTTCTACGGTGCCGAAGAGCAGTTCTTC.

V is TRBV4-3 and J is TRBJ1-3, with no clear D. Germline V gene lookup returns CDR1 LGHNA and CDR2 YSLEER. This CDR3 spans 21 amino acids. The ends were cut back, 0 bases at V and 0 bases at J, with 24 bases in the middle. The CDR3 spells CASSQEGIRAQRRVSGNTIYF. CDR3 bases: TGCGCCAGCAGCCAAGAGGGGATTCGGGCACAGCGGCGCGTCTCTGGAAACACCATATATTTT.

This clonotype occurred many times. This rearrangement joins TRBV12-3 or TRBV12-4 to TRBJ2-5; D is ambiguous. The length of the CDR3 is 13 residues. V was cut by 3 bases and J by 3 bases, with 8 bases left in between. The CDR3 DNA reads TGTGCCAGCAGTTTGGGCCGGAAAGAGACCCAGTACTTC. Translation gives CASSLGRKETQYF.

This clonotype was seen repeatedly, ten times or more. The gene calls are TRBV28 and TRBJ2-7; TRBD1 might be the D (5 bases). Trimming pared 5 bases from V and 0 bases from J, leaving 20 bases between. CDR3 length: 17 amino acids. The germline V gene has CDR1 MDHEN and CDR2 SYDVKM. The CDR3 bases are TGTGCCAGCAGTGCCAATCCAGGGAATAAAGGCTCCTACGAGCAGTACTTC. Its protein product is CASSANPGNKGSYEQYF.

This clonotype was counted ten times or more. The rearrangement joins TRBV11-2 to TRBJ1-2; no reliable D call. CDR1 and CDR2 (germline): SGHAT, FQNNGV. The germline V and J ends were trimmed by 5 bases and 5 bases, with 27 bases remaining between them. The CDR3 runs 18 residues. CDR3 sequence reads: CASSPSGGIGSVDYGYTF. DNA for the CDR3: TGTGCCAGCAGCCCTTCGGGAGGGATCGGCTCGGTGGATTATGGCTACACCTTC.